The 31 T cell receptor beta chains below all came from one sample that was sequenced in a study of blood T cell repertoires in COVID-19. The table came from immunoSEQ multiplex PCR; TCRdb's copy has only in-frame clones and leaves some out. Of approximately 200,000 clones listed, roughly 80% were seen once; the top ten hold approximately 1.8%. The sequenced sample was PBMCs or T cells enriched from blood (not recorded which). These receptor sequences come from a man aged 55-75 years who had recovered from COVID-19.

This sequence joins TRBV7-3 and TRBJ2-2; D unresolved. The CDR3 spans 16 residues. Trimming left V 5 bases short and J 4 bases short, with 17 bases between. The germline CDR1 and CDR2 sequences are SGHTA and FQGTGA. CDR3 sequence (DNA): TGTGCCAGCAGCCCGACGAGAATAGCATCCACCGGGGAGCTGTTTTTT. It encodes CASSPTRIASTGELFF.

The V call is TRBV14, the J call TRBJ1-1, with 8 bases matching TRBD1. Germline V gives CDR1 SGHDN, CDR2 FVKESK. The junction had 4 bases not matched to a gene; V was cut back by 2 bases and J by 2 bases. The CDR3 runs to 15 residues. CDR3 residues: CASSQQGAPNTEAFF. In nucleotides, the CDR3 is TGTGCCAGCAGCCAACAGGGGGCCCCAAACACTGAAGCTTTCTTT.

The chain links TRBV10-3 to TRBJ1-1; 7 nucleotides match TRBD1. Germline V CDR1 and CDR2: ENHRY, SYGVKD. The CDR3 loop spans 15 amino acids. J was trimmed by 0 bases and V by 6 bases; bases with no gene match: 7. CDR3 sequence (DNA): TGTGCCATCAGCCCTACAGGGGCCTTGAACACTGAAGCTTTCTTT. It yields the protein CAISPTGALNTEAFF.

CDR3: CASSLVSGAYNEQFF. The CDR3 nucleotides read TGTGCCAGCAGCTTAGTTTCGGGGGCCTACAATGAGCAGTTCTTC. This rearrangement joins TRBV7-6 to TRBJ2-1, with D possibly matching TRBD2 (6 bases). V was trimmed by 1 base and J by 2 bases, leaving 9 bases between them. CDR3 length equals 15 residues. In germline, CDR1 is SGHVS, CDR2 FNYEAQ. Looking up the rest from reference TRBV7-6 and TRBJ2-1 gives the full variable domain: GAGVSQSPRYKVTKRGQDVALRCDPISGHVSLYWYRQALGQGPEFLTYFNYEAQQDKSGLPNDRFSAERPEGSISTLTIQRTEQRDSAMYRCASSLVSGAYNEQFFGPGTRLTVL.

The chain has TRBV7-8 and TRBJ1-2; 7 bases map to TRBD1. Trimming removed 0 bases from V and 7 bases from J; junction bases left unmatched: 8. CDR1 and CDR2 from the germline V gene are SGHVS and FQNEAQ. CDR3 size: 15 residues. Here the CDR3 reads CASSLAVGQAGGYTF. The CDR3 DNA reads TGTGCCAGCAGCTTAGCGGTCGGACAGGCAGGTGGCTACACCTTC. Supplemented by reference TRBV7-8 and TRBJ1-2, the full variable domain reads GAGVSQSPRYKVAKRGQDVALRCDPISGHVSLFWYQQALGQGPEFLTYFQNEAQLDKSGLPSDRFFAERPEGSVSTLKIQRTQQEDSAVYLCASSLAVGQAGGYTFGSGTRLTVV.

This chain uses TRBV11-3 with TRBJ1-1, with TRBD1 as a possible D gene (5 bases). The CDR3 is 14 amino acids. Germline V CDR1 and CDR2: SGHNT, YENEEA. V was clipped by 1 base and J by 1 base, with 7 bases between them. In DNA form, the CDR3 reads TGTGCCAGCAGCTTAGTTACAGGGAACACTGAAGCTTTCTTT. This translates into CASSLVTGNTEAFF.

The chain uses TRBV9 and TRBJ1-6, with D uncertain. V was clipped by 2 bases and J by 8 bases, with 11 bases between them. The CDR3 is made up of 14 amino acids. CDR1 and CDR2 (germline): SGDLS, YYNGEE. Written as DNA, the CDR3 is TGTGCCAGCAGCGTTACAACCTCATATTCACCCCTCCACTTT. It encodes CASSVTTSYSPLHF.

The V gene is TRBV10-3, the J gene TRBJ2-7; TRBD2 matches at 12 bases. V lost 6 bases to trimming and J lost 2 bases; unmatched junction nucleotides: 2. Germline CDR1 ENHRY, CDR2 SYGVKD. The CDR3 sequence is 14 residues long. CDR3 loop: CAIRASGGAYEQYF. CDR3 in DNA: TGTGCCATCAGGGCTAGCGGGGGGGCCTACGAGCAGTACTTC.

The rearrangement uses TRBV19 and TRBJ2-5; D remains unclear. Germline loops: CDR1 LNHDA, CDR2 SQIVND (reference sequence). V was shortened by 6 bases and J by 3 bases, with 5 bases between the two germline ends. This CDR3 has 11 amino acids. This CDR3 reads CASRLEETQYF. Written as DNA, the CDR3 is TGTGCCAGTAGATTAGAAGAGACCCAGTACTTC.

This rearrangement joins TRBV11-3 to TRBJ2-1, with 9 bases aligning to TRBD2. CDR3 size: 16 residues. Germline loops: CDR1 SGHNT, CDR2 YENEEA. The V and J ends lost 5 bases and 8 bases, in that order; junction bases with no gene match: 13. CDR3 in amino acids: CASSASGTSPIYEQFF. The CDR3 region has the DNA TGTGCCAGCAGCGCCTCCGGGACTAGCCCAATTTATGAGCAGTTCTTC.

This clone has more than one count but fewer than ten. The genes are TRBV9 and TRBJ1-6, with D tentatively TRBD1 (5 bases). Germline CDR1 and CDR2: SGDLS and YYNGEE. CDR3 length equals 15 residues. V lost 1 base and J 5 bases, leaving 10 bases between the germline ends. CDR3 loop: CASSVQGFDNSPLHF. The CDR3, as DNA: TGTGCCAGCAGCGTACAGGGTTTCGATAATTCACCCCTCCACTTT.

The chain joins TRBV18 to TRBJ1-6; unclear D gene. Looked up from germline, CDR1 is KGHSH and CDR2 is LQKENI. V was clipped by 1 base and J by 0 bases, with 10 bases between them. The CDR3 spans 17 residues. The chain's CDR3 is CASSPLIMSSYNSPLHF. CDR3 coding DNA: TGTGCCAGCTCACCACTTATCATGAGCTCCTATAATTCACCCCTCCACTTT.

This chain uses TRBV6-1 with TRBJ2-7; D may be TRBD2 (5 bases). Germline loops: CDR1 MNHNS, CDR2 SASEGT. V was clipped by 5 bases and J by 2 bases, with 13 bases between them. The CDR3 has 14 amino acids. The CDR3 region is CASSPRELAYEQYF. Here the CDR3 DNA reads TGTGCCAGCAGTCCCCGGGAACTGGCCTACGAGCAGTACTTC.

The chain uses TRBV4-2 and TRBJ2-1; 9 nucleotides agree with TRBD2. The germline CDR1 and CDR2 sequences are LGHNA and YNFKEQ. V was clipped by 1 base and J by 9 bases; unmatched bases: 7. The CDR3 extends over 15 amino acids. The CDR3 loop reads CASSQVLAGQGEQFF. CDR3 nucleotide sequence: TGTGCCAGCAGCCAAGTGCTAGCGGGGCAGGGTGAGCAGTTCTTC.

This rearrangement joins TRBV19 to TRBJ1-1; 9 nucleotides match TRBD1. This CDR3 spans 14 amino acids. Unmatched junction bases numbered 7, after V lost 6 bases and J lost 5 bases. Germline V lookup: CDR1 LNHDA, CDR2 SQIVND (reference sequence). The CDR3 nucleotides are TGTGCCAGTAGCCCGGGACAGGGAGGAACTGAAGCTTTCTTT. It encodes CASSPGQGGTEAFF.

This chain joins TRBV2 and TRBJ2-2, with a possible D match to TRBD1 (6 bases). CDR1 and CDR2 from the germline V gene are SNHLY and FYNNEI. CDR3 length equals 15 residues. V was cut by 4 bases and J by 1 base, with 10 bases left in between. CDR3 residues: CASSAQGENTGELFF. CDR3 bases: TGTGCCAGCAGTGCACAGGGAGAGAACACCGGGGAGCTGTTTTTT.

J is TRBJ1-5 and V is TRBV2; D remains ambiguous. The V gene lost 5 bases and the J gene lost 0 bases, with 8 bases spanning the gap. The CDR3 is made up of 14 amino acids. Germline CDR1 reads SNHLY; CDR2 reads FYNNEI. CDR3 protein: CASSPYDSNQPQHF. As DNA, the CDR3 is TGTGCCAGCAGTCCCTATGATAGCAATCAGCCCCAGCATTTT.

This sequence joins TRBV11-3 and TRBJ1-4, with TRBD1 matching over 7 bases. This CDR3 contains 13 residues. Per the germline V gene, CDR1 is SGHNT and CDR2 is YENEEA. Trimming removed 0 bases from V and 11 bases from J; junction bases left unmatched: 3. The CDR3 region is CASSLDRDSKLFF. CDR3 in DNA: TGTGCCAGCAGCTTAGACCGGGACAGCAAACTGTTTTTT.

The chain carries TRBV4-3 and TRBJ1-5; 11 nucleotides match TRBD1. CDR1 LGHNA and CDR2 YSLEER come from the germline V gene. Germline trimming cut 0 bases from V and 7 bases from J; bases unmatched to any gene: 8. The CDR3 extends over 17 amino acids. The CDR3 nucleotides read TGCGCCAGCAGCCAAGATCCGGGACAGGGGGTATGGCAGCCCCAGCATTTT. It translates to CASSQDPGQGVWQPQHF.

The CDR3 DNA reads TGTGCCAGCTCACCGACAGGGACGCGCTACGAGCAGTACTTC. The encoded protein is CASSPTGTRYEQYF. V usage is TRBV18 and J usage is TRBJ2-7; 7 bases are shared with TRBD1. This CDR3 is 14 amino acids long. The J segment lost 3 bases and the V segment lost 3 bases, leaving 5 bases of the junction unmatched. Per the germline V gene, CDR1 is KGHSH and CDR2 is LQKENI.

This sequence joins TRBV18 and TRBJ2-1, with D perhaps matching TRBD2 (6 bases). Trimming pared 1 base from V and 8 bases from J, leaving 12 bases between. This CDR3 has 14 residues. The V gene's germline CDR1 is KGHSH and CDR2 LQKENI. CDR3 coding DNA: TGTGCCAGCTCACCACGCCAGGGAGGAGATGAGCAGTTCTTC. Translating gives CASSPRQGGDEQFF.

This chain uses TRBV7-9 with TRBJ1-4; D call uncertain. CDR3 length: 13 residues. V lost 7 bases, J lost 7 bases, and 13 bases lay in between. Germline values: CDR1 SEHNR, CDR2 FQNEAQ (reference sequence). The CDR3 is CASMGRRSEKLFF. CDR3 DNA sequence: TGTGCCAGCATGGGCAGACGTAGTGAAAAACTGTTTTTT.

This rearrangement joins TRBV19 to TRBJ1-5; TRBD1 matches at 8 bases. The CDR3 covers 15 residues. Germline CDR1 reads LNHDA; CDR2 reads SQIVND (reference sequence). J lost 2 bases, V lost 7 bases, and 7 bases had no gene match. The CDR3 DNA sequence: TGTGCCAGTACCCTCGACAGGGGCGGCAATCAGCCCCAGCATTTT. As protein: CASTLDRGGNQPQHF.

This clone appeared once. This sequence joins TRBV4-3 and TRBJ1-6; D gene uncertain. V was pared by 0 bases and J by 1 base, with 7 bases between. Germline values: CDR1 LGHNA, CDR2 YSLEER. The CDR3 is made up of 16 amino acids. This CDR3 is CASSQDAGSYNSPLHF. The DNA for the CDR3 is TGCGCCAGCAGCCAAGATGCGGGTTCCTATAATTCACCCCTCCACTTT.

This chain uses TRBV15 with TRBJ1-4; 7 bases are a match to TRBD1. V lost 4 bases, J lost 5 bases, and 7 bases stayed unmatched. CDR1 is LNHNV, CDR2 YYDKDF, per germline (reference sequence). The CDR3 is 15 residues long. The CDR3 loop reads CATSKGGDLNEKLFF. DNA for the CDR3: TGTGCCACCAGCAAAGGGGGCGATCTGAATGAAAAACTGTTTTTT. The variable domain in full, with the rest retrieved from reference TRBV15 and TRBJ1-4, is DAMVIQNPRYQVTQFGKPVTLSCSQTLNHNVMYWYQQKSSQAPKLLFHYYDKDFNNEADTPDNFQSRRPNTSFCFLDIRSPGLGDTAMYLCATSKGGDLNEKLFFGSGTQLSVL.

This chain connects TRBV4-1 to TRBJ1-1; D is ambiguous. The CDR3 runs to 13 residues. Germline CDR1 reads MGHRA; CDR2 reads YSYEKL. With 4 bases removed from V and 1 base from J, the gap between germline ends came to 7 bases. The CDR3 coding sequence is TGCGCCAGCAGCCTTACGGGGAACACTGAAGCTTTCTTT. It specifies CASSLTGNTEAFF.

This clone was seen only a few times. The chain is built from TRBV18 and TRBJ1-2; no clear D. This CDR3 is 14 amino acids long. V was shortened by 3 bases and J by 4 bases, with 12 bases between the two germline ends. The germline gives CDR1 KGHSH, CDR2 LQKENI. The DNA of the CDR3 is TGTGCCAGCTCACCTACCGGGTCACCCTATGGCTACACCTTC. As protein: CASSPTGSPYGYTF.

This clone appeared a few times. The CDR3 region is CASRPGGRNEQFF. In nucleotides, the CDR3 is TGTGCCAGCAGACCGGGGGGGCGGAATGAGCAGTTCTTC. The rearrangement joins TRBV3-1 (or the pseudogene TRBV3-2) to TRBJ2-1; 8 bases are shared with TRBD2. Germline V gives CDR1 LGHDT, CDR2 YNNKEL (reference sequence). Trimming took 6 bases from V and 7 from J; bases not matched to a gene: 5. The length of the CDR3 is 13 residues.

V usage is TRBV7-2 and J usage is TRBJ2-3; tentatively, D is TRBD2 (6 bases). Germline lookup yields CDR1 SGHTA and CDR2 FQGNSA. Trimming stripped 0 bases from V and 7 bases from J, with 14 bases between. CDR3 length: 15 residues. CDR3 sequence (DNA): TGTGCCAGCAGCTTAGCCCTTGGGGGGATATATACGCAGTATTTT. It translates to CASSLALGGIYTQYF.

The V and J genes are TRBV3-1 (or the pseudogene TRBV3-2) and TRBJ2-2; unclear D gene. Germline V gene lookup returns CDR1 LGHDT and CDR2 YNNKEL (reference sequence). Trimming stripped 6 bases from V and 0 bases from J, with 8 bases between. This CDR3 has 14 amino acids. The CDR3 nucleotides are TGTGCCAGCAGTCCAACTCCGAACACCGGGGAGCTGTTTTTT. Amino acids: CASSPTPNTGELFF.

This clone was detected only a few times. In the same sample, other DNA sequences code for this CDR3. This rearrangement joins TRBV10-3 to TRBJ1-2; unclear D gene. CDR1 and CDR2 (germline): ENHRY, SYGVKD. V was pared by 4 bases and J by 3 bases, with 6 bases between. CDR3 length: 12 amino acids. CDR3 in DNA: TGTGCCATCAGTGGAGGAGACTATGGCTACACCTTC. It is translated as CAISGGDYGYTF.